The clone carrying this TCR beta chain has at least ten counts. Its antigen is as yet unknown. Every TCR cDNA molecule bore its own unique molecular identifier. TCRdb recomputed calls from the 5' RACE reads with MiXCR, one row per CDR3 protein. The sample lists under 150,000 distinct CDR3 sequences; about a tenth were seen once. Time point given: blood at routine non-recurrence follow-up after resection. V lost 4 bases and J lost 4, with 7 bases in between. The CDR3 length is 12 residues. Germline values: CDR1 SQVTM, CDR2 ANQGSEA. This sample stems from a study of spatial heterogeneity in lung cancer. Study-wide background: Donors were 55 to 75 untreated early-stage non-small cell lung cancer patients. More beta-chain than alpha-chain sequences were consistently detected. Notes on the study in general: Ubiquitous expanded tumor TCRs surfaced in blood more at resection than they did at follow-up.

This TCR derives from a female donor with early-stage non-small cell lung cancer. This material consisted of PBMCs, taken at follow-up. The J gene is TRBJ2-2, the V gene TRBV29-1, with D unclear. As DNA, the CDR3 is TGCAGCGTTGTTGGTCGCACCGGGGAGCTGTTTTTT. This gives the protein CSVVGRTGELFF.